This TCR beta chain came from a study of cytomegalovirus exposure and HLA in healthy donors. Study-level information: HLA-typed donors were the source of around 77 million unique TCRs held in an early data release. Study observations and caveats: Fewer N-insertions than the roughly 670-donor mean were reportedly shown by an Asian-associated ancestry cluster in a later analysis. TCR beta chain V- and J-gene trimming was linked, in a later analysis, to a missense variant in DCLRE1C. A prior analysis recorded that most TCR beta V segments were productive about 90% or about 30% of the time.

The PCR employed 60 Vbeta primers together with 13 Jbeta primers. Profiled with immunoSEQ multiplex PCR; TCRdb holds only in-frame clones, not every one. The table has approximately 110,000 clones, roughly 69% seen once; the top ten hold 6.5% to 9%. A note on this clone: Its antigen is unknown.

Sequencing was done on a sample of PBMCs. This clonotype was sampled from a woman between 35 and 50 years old in good health and CMV-seropositive.

The chain's CDR3 is CASSRGGTGDSPLHF. The CDR3 DNA sequence: TGCGCCAGCAGCCGCGGGGGGACAGGGGACTCACCCCTCCACTTT. This chain joins TRBV4-3 and TRBJ1-6; 10 bases line up with TRBD1. There are 15 residues in the CDR3. V lost 4 bases and J lost 10; bases outside the gene matches: 7. Germline CDR1 LGHNA, CDR2 YSLEER.